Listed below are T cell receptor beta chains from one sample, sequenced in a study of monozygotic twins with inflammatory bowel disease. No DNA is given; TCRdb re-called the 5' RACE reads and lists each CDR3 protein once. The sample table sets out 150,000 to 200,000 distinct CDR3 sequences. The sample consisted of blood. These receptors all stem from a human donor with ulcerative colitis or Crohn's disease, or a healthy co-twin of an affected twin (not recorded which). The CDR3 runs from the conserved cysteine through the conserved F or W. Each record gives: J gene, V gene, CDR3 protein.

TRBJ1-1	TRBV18	CASSSTATGAGTEAFF
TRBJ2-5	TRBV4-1	CASSQDRSLMEETQYF
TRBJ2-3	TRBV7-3	CASSPGTSGSTDTQYF
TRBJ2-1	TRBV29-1	CSVEDQGIGLGQFF
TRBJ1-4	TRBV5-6	CASSLVKGAMPNEKLFF
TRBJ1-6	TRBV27	CASSPTFYRDLNSPLHF
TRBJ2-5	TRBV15	CATSRDRPYQETQYF
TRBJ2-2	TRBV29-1	CSVSGQGWTGELFF
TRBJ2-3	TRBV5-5	CASSLYTLATDTQYF
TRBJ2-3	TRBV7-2	CASSPSIAGGLDTQYF
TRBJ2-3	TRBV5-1	CASSHVNGEADTQYF